The 14 T cell receptor beta chains reported below all come from one sample, sequenced in a study of spatial heterogeneity in lung cancer. Described time point: sample taken at primary tumor resection. TCRdb called the 5' RACE reads again in MiXCR, with one record for every CDR3 protein. Altogether some 22,000 distinct CDR3 sequences are present, more than 5% being singletons, with the ten largest covering under 45%. The sequences come from PBMCs, collected at surgery. The receptor set was obtained from a male donor with early-stage non-small cell lung cancer.

This clonotype has a count of ten or more. V gene TRBV18 combines with J gene TRBJ2-1, with 9 nucleotides matching TRBD2. J was trimmed by 5 bases and V by 0 bases; bases with no gene match: 5. The length of the CDR3 is 16 residues. Germline-derived CDR1 and CDR2 are KGHSH and LQKENI. CDR3 protein: CASSPPATSGNNEQFF. CDR3 coding DNA: TGTGCCAGCTCACCACCGGCGACTAGCGGAAACAATGAGCAGTTCTTC.

This clonotype turned up a few times. This rearrangement joins TRBV2 to TRBJ1-1; 7 nucleotides match TRBD1. CDR1 and CDR2 (germline): SNHLY, FYNNEI. The CDR3 totals 16 residues. Trimming removed 0 bases from V and 4 bases from J; junction bases left unmatched: 8. The CDR3 reads CASSEAGGRGGTEAFF. The CDR3 DNA reads as TGTGCCAGCAGTGAAGCAGGGGGCAGGGGAGGCACTGAAGCTTTCTTT.

This clonotype was observed many times. The chain links TRBV7-6 to TRBJ2-5; maybe TRBD2 (7 bases). The germline V gene encodes CDR1 SGHVS and CDR2 FNYEAQ. This CDR3 region has 16 residues. Trimming cost V 5 bases and J 4 bases, with 20 bases left between them. CDR3 residues: CASSPRGGPLRETQYF. The CDR3 DNA is TGTGCCAGCAGCCCAAGGGGGGGGCCATTAAGAGAGACCCAGTACTTC.

With regard to this clonotype: This clone may be a read error of a much larger clone one base away. The chain has TRBV6-6 and TRBJ2-3; possibly TRBD1 for D (6 bases). In germline, CDR1 is MNHNY, CDR2 SVGAGI (reference sequence). The CDR3 consists of 15 residues. As DNA, the CDR3 is TGTGTCAGCTCCCACCCGACAGGAAACACAGATACGCAGTATTTT. This encodes CVSSHPTGNTDTQYF.

This clonotype was picked up many times. The chain combines TRBV3-1 with TRBJ2-6; D uncertain. The germline gives CDR1 LGHDT, CDR2 YNNKEL (reference sequence). This CDR3 has 15 amino acids. The V end lost 0 bases, the J end lost 2 bases, and 5 bases lay between the germline ends. CDR3 in DNA: TGTGCCAGCAGCCAAGAGTGGGCTGGGGCCAACGTCCTGACTTTC. This encodes CASSQEWAGANVLTF.

This clonotype was seen many times. The chain uses TRBV24-1 and TRBJ2-7; perhaps TRBD1 as D (6 bases). Per the germline V gene, CDR1 is KGHDR and CDR2 is SFDVKD. The V gene lost 3 bases and the J gene lost 3 bases, with 20 bases spanning the gap. CDR3 length: 17 amino acids. Here the CDR3 DNA reads TGTGCCACCAGTGATAAAGGACAGCCCTCGGGGCACTACGAGCAGTACTTC. Translating it yields CATSDKGQPSGHYEQYF.

CDR3 protein: CASSRKQGAAHEQYF. CDR3 nucleotides: TGTGCCAGCAGTCGCAAACAGGGGGCTGCCCACGAGCAGTACTTC. V is TRBV27 and J is TRBJ2-7; 9 nucleotides match TRBD1. CDR1 is MNHEY, CDR2 SMNVEV, per germline (reference sequence). Losses at the gene ends were 5 bases for V and 5 bases for J; bases not matched to a gene: 10. The CDR3 covers 15 residues.

This clonotype was seen at least ten times. This chain joins TRBV3-1 and TRBJ2-1; D is unresolved. Per germline, CDR1 LGHDT and CDR2 YNNKEL (reference sequence). V lost 5 bases to trimming and J lost 6 bases, with 20 bases between them. This CDR3 is 16 amino acids long. This CDR3 reads CASSLAKAPAFNEQFF. For the CDR3, the DNA is TGTGCCAGCAGCTTAGCAAAGGCCCCCGCCTTCAATGAGCAGTTCTTC.

The chain's CDR3 is CASSQAGQPNYGYTF. The DNA for the CDR3 is TGTGCCAGCAGCCAAGCGGGACAGCCTAACTATGGCTACACCTTC. The V call is TRBV4-2, the J call TRBJ1-2; 7 bases are shared with TRBD1. With V trimmed by 1 base and J by 0 bases, 2 bases remained unmatched. The CDR3 runs to 15 residues. Germline V CDR1 and CDR2: LGHNA, YNFKEQ.

Ten or more counts support this clonotype. This sequence joins TRBV23-1 and TRBJ2-2, with a weak D call TRBD2 (6 bases). TRBV23-1 is known as an ORF, though its function is uncertain. The CDR3 is 17 amino acids. V dropped 2 bases and J dropped 0 bases, with 13 bases sitting between them. CDR3 coding DNA: TGCGCCAGCAGTCAAGATAGGAAGCGGGCGAACACCGGGGAGCTGTTTTTT. Amino acids: CASSQDRKRANTGELFF.

This clonotype was recorded at least ten times. The chain links TRBV2 to TRBJ2-3; 12 nucleotides align to TRBD2. The CDR3 covers 18 residues. Germline CDR1 and CDR2: SNHLY and FYNNEI. The CDR3 here is CAGTGQGVSSGRALTQYF. The CDR3 nucleotides read TGTGCGGGAACGGGGCAGGGGGTTTCTAGCGGGAGGGCCCTTACGCAGTATTTT.

The table lists this clonotype with many counts. This chain uses TRBV5-1 with TRBJ1-6; D gene uncertain. The germline V gene encodes CDR1 SGHRS and CDR2 YFSETQ. V was pared by 2 bases and J by 7 bases, with 10 bases between. The CDR3 length is 14 residues. DNA for the CDR3: TGCGCCAGCAGCTTCCAGGCGTTCAATTCACCCCTCCACTTT. It encodes CASSFQAFNSPLHF.

This clonotype was recorded at least ten times. The chain joins TRBV11-3 to TRBJ2-7; D is ambiguous. Germline-derived CDR1 and CDR2 are SGHNT and YENEEA. Trimming removed 1 base from V and 5 bases from J, with 15 bases in between. This CDR3 is built from 15 residues. CDR3 region: CASSLGKARRNEQYF. DNA for the CDR3: TGTGCCAGCAGCTTAGGTAAAGCGAGACGGAACGAGCAGTACTTC.

In this sample, this clonotype turned up many times. The rearrangement uses TRBV6-2 or TRBV6-3 and TRBJ1-4, with 11 bases lining up with TRBD1. Per germline, CDR1 MNHEY and CDR2 SVGEGT. The CDR3 sequence is 17 residues long. The J segment lost 5 bases and the V segment lost 5 bases, leaving 10 bases of the junction unmatched. Written as DNA, the CDR3 is TGTGCCAGCAGTGCCCGGGACAGGGGGTCTGTGAATGAAAAACTGTTTTTT. Amino acids: CASSARDRGSVNEKLFF.